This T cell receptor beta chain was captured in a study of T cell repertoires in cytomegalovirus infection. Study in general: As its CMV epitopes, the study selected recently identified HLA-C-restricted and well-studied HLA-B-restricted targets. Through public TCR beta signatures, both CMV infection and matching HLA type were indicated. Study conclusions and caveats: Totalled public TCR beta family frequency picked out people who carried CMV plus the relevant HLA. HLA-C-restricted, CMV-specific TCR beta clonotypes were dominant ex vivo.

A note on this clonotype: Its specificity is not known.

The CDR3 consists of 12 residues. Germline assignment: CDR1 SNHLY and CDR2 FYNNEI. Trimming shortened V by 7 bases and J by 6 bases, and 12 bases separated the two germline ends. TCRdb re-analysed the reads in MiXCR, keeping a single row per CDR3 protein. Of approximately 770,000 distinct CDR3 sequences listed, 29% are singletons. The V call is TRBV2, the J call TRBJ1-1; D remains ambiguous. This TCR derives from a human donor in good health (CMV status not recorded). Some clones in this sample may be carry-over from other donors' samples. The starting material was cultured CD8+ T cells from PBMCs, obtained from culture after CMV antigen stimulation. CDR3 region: CASNNAASEAFF. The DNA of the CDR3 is TGTGCCAGCAATAACGCCGCGTCTGAAGCTTTCTTT.